This T cell receptor (beta chain) was found in a study of cytomegalovirus exposure and HLA in healthy donors. Study outcomes and limitations: According to the study, 160 or so TCR beta chains were cytomegalovirus-associated. Later analysis showed TCR association rates varying by HLA locus, highest for DRB1 and lowest for HLA-C. Most of the TCR beta V segments (in an earlier analysis) were productive either about 90% or about 30% of the time.

PCR used 60 Vbeta primers and 13 Jbeta primers. Sequencing was performed with immunoSEQ multiplex PCR; in TCRdb, only in-frame clones are kept and a portion is missing. The sample gives about 170,000 clones, around 80% of which show up once; approximately 4.1% is in the top ten. This clone was observed once. What it binds is unknown. Germline CDR1 and CDR2: SQVTM and ANQGSEA. V was clipped by 6 bases and J by 5 bases; unmatched bases: 7. This CDR3 comprises 13 residues. This chain joins TRBV29-1 and TRBJ2-5; 9 nucleotides align to TRBD1. This sequence originates from a woman in her 50s in good health and CMV-seropositive. The source material was PBMCs. The CDR3 loop reads CSVTGTGTETQYF. As DNA, the CDR3 is TGCAGCGTCACCGGGACAGGGACTGAGACCCAGTACTTC. Variable domain in full (rest from reference TRBV29-1 and TRBJ2-5): SAVISQKPSRDICQRGTSLTIQCQVDSQVTMMFWYRQQPGQSLTLIATANQGSEATYESGFVIDKFPISRPNLTFSTLTVSNMSPEDSSIYLCSVTGTGTETQYFGPGTRLLVL.